Following are 20 T cell receptor beta chains from one sample sequenced in a study of cytomegalovirus exposure and HLA in healthy donors. The PCR made use of 60 Vbeta and 13 Jbeta primers. Repertoires were generated with immunoSEQ multiplex PCR, while TCRdb's copy carries only in-frame clones and drops some. The data hold tens of thousands of clones, with approximately 70% observed a single time. The sequenced sample consisted of PBMCs. Source of these receptors: a woman in her 50s in good health and CMV-seropositive.

The V gene is TRBV28, the J gene TRBJ1-2; 8 nucleotides match TRBD1. CDR1 and CDR2 from the germline V gene are MDHEN and SYDVKM. CDR3 length: 15 amino acids. V shed 5 bases, J shed 2 bases, and the junction held 7 bases outside the gene matches. CDR3 nucleotides: TGTGCCAGCAGTGTAACAGGACAGGGAAACTATGGCTACACCTTC. This gives the protein CASSVTGQGNYGYTF.

The CDR3 loop is CASSWVLEGSEQYF. The CDR3 region has the DNA TGTGCCAGCAGCTGGGTACTGGAGGGGAGCGAGCAGTACTTC. The chain is built from TRBV7-2 and TRBJ2-7, with D maybe TRBD2 (6 bases). CDR3 size: 14 residues. The germline V gene has CDR1 SGHTA and CDR2 FQGNSA. Deletions cut 4 bases from V and 6 bases from J, with 16 bases between.

The table lists this clone with a few counts. A junction boundary mismatches the germline segment, possibly from a read error. This specimen includes other DNA sequences encoding the same CDR3. This chain joins TRBV7-9 and TRBJ2-7, with D possibly matching TRBD1 (5 bases). The CDR3 runs 12 residues. CDR1 and CDR2 from the germline V gene are SEHNR and FQNEAQ (reference sequence). This chain's CDR3 is CSSSSQGYEQYF. In DNA, the CDR3 is TGTTCCAGCAGCTCGCAGGGCTACGAGCAGTACTTC.

V usage is TRBV10-2 and J usage is TRBJ2-2; TRBD2 aligns across 8 bases. CDR3 length: 16 amino acids. Germline V gene lookup returns CDR1 WSHSY and CDR2 SAAADI. Trimming removed 4 bases from V and 5 bases from J; junction bases left unmatched: 9. The CDR3 bases are TGCGCCAGCAGTGGGCTAAGCGGGAGTTGGACCGGGGAGCTGTTTTTT. Encoded protein: CASSGLSGSWTGELFF.

The rearrangement uses TRBV18 and TRBJ2-1; D might be TRBD2 (5 bases). Trimming took 0 bases from V and 4 from J, leaving 10 bases between them. From germline, CDR1 is KGHSH and CDR2 LQKENI. The CDR3 has 15 residues. The DNA for the CDR3 is TGTGCCAGCTCACCACCGGCTAGCACTTACAATGAGCAGTTCTTC. It specifies CASSPPASTYNEQFF.

CDR3: CASSHSPRTGGAEETQYF. The CDR3, as DNA: TGCGCCAGCAGTCATAGTCCAAGGACAGGGGGCGCGGAGGAGACCCAGTACTTC. The V and J genes are TRBV23-1 and TRBJ2-5; TRBD1 agrees at 11 bases. TRBV23-1 is known as an ORF, though its function is uncertain. The ends lost 3 bases at V and 5 bases at J; junction bases unmatched: 14. The CDR3 is 18 residues long.

CDR3 sequence: CATSRRVGTGNTEAFF. In DNA form, the CDR3 reads TGTGCCACCAGCAGGCGGGTGGGGACAGGGAACACTGAAGCTTTCTTT. The chain joins TRBV15 to TRBJ1-1; 8 nucleotides agree with TRBD1. The CDR3 consists of 16 residues. The trim removed 3 bases at V and 1 base at J, leaving 7 bases unmatched. The V gene's germline CDR1 is LNHNV and CDR2 YYDKDF (reference sequence). Full variable domain (missing parts from reference TRBV15 and TRBJ1-1): DAMVIQNPRYQVTQFGKPVTLSCSQTLNHNVMYWYQQKSSQAPKLLFHYYDKDFNNEADTPDNFQSRRPNTSFCFLDIRSPGLGDTAMYLCATSRRVGTGNTEAFFGQGTRLTVV.

In its sample, this clone was seen a few times. The chain recombines TRBV11-3 with TRBJ2-2; no definite D call. The CDR3 runs 13 residues. V was shortened by 5 bases and J by 4 bases, with 8 bases between the two germline ends. Germline CDR1 SGHNT, CDR2 YENEEA. In DNA, the CDR3 is TGTGCCAGCAGCATCTCGGGCACCGGGGAGCTGTTTTTT. Translation gives CASSISGTGELFF.

This rearrangement joins TRBV9 to TRBJ2-7; D possibly corresponds to TRBD1 (6 bases). Germline V gene lookup returns CDR1 SGDLS and CDR2 YYNGEE. V was trimmed by 0 bases and J by 7 bases, leaving 14 bases between them. The CDR3 has 14 residues. The CDR3 sequence: CASSVALGAGEQYF. CDR3 coding DNA: TGTGCCAGCAGCGTAGCTTTGGGGGCTGGGGAGCAGTACTTC. Looking up the rest from reference TRBV9 and TRBJ2-7 gives the full variable domain: DSGVTQTPKHLITATGQRVTLRCSPRSGDLSVYWYQQSLDQGLQFLIQYYNGEERAKGNILERFSAQQFPDLHSELNLSSLELGDSALYFCASSVALGAGEQYFGPGTRLTVT.

This clone was recorded only once. This chain links TRBV7-9 with TRBJ2-7, with 13 bases lining up with TRBD2. The J segment lost 4 bases and the V segment lost 5 bases, leaving 5 bases of the junction unmatched. The CDR3 contains 15 residues. Germline values: CDR1 SEHNR, CDR2 FQNEAQ (reference sequence). The CDR3 region has the DNA TGTGCCAGCAGCCTGACTAGCGGGAGGCAATACGAGCAGTACTTC. Translated: CASSLTSGRQYEQYF.

The chain has TRBV5-4 and TRBJ2-5; a possible D gene is TRBD2 (6 bases). V shed 2 bases and J shed 5 bases, with 16 bases lying between them. Germline CDR1 is SGHNT and CDR2 is YYREEE (reference sequence). The CDR3 runs to 15 residues. CDR3 nucleotides: TGTGCCAGCAGCTTAGGGCGGCCGGAGGGGGAGACCCAGTACTTC. It is translated as CASSLGRPEGETQYF. Full variable domain (outside the CDR3, taken from reference TRBV5-4 and TRBJ2-5): ETGVTQSPTHLIKTRGQQVTLRCSSQSGHNTVSWYQQALGQGPQFIFQYYREEENGRGNFPPRFSGLQFPNYSSELNVNALELDDSALYLCASSLGRPEGETQYFGPGTRLLVL.

The chain recombines TRBV19 with TRBJ2-7; 7 nucleotides line up with TRBD1. CDR1 LNHDA and CDR2 SQIVND come from the germline V gene (reference sequence). The CDR3 is 13 residues long. Trimming cost V 4 bases and J 1 base; bases outside gene matches: 1. The CDR3 nucleotides are TGTGCCAGTAGTACGACAGGGTCCTACGAGCAGTACTTC. As protein: CASSTTGSYEQYF.

This clone has only a few counts. This chain links TRBV5-4 with TRBJ2-1, with D possibly being TRBD1 (6 bases). V lost 2 bases and J lost 0, with 9 bases in between. Germline V gene lookup returns CDR1 SGHNT and CDR2 YYREEE (reference sequence). The CDR3 has 15 residues. The CDR3 sequence: CASSLTGHSYNEQFF. Here the CDR3 DNA reads TGTGCCAGCAGCTTAACAGGGCACTCCTACAATGAGCAGTTCTTC.

This sequence joins TRBV4-1 and TRBJ2-1, with TRBD2 identical over 7 bases. Germline lookup yields CDR1 MGHRA and CDR2 YSYEKL. The CDR3 loop spans 14 amino acids. The V segment lost 3 bases and the J segment 7 bases; nucleotides outside the gene matches: 6. In nucleotides, the CDR3 is TGCGCCAGCAGCCAGGGCCTACTAGCGAATGAGCAGTTCTTC. Translation: CASSQGLLANEQFF.

J is TRBJ2-5 and V is TRBV30; D may be TRBD2 (6 bases). The J call is in doubt because the DNA end fits TRBJ2-7 better. Germline CDR1 reads GTSNPN; CDR2 reads SVGIG (reference sequence). The CDR3 runs 16 residues. The CDR3 protein is CAWSPPLGGGVVEQYF. The CDR3 DNA is TGTGCCTGGAGTCCCCCCCTCGGGGGAGGCGTGGTCGAGCAGTACTTC.

The chain employs TRBV27 and TRBJ2-5, with D perhaps TRBD1 (6 bases). The germline V gene encodes CDR1 MNHEY and CDR2 SMNVEV (reference sequence). The V gene lost 7 bases and the J gene lost 5 bases, with 14 bases spanning the gap. The CDR3 totals 13 residues. CDR3 amino acids: CASKKGVFETQYF. The DNA for the CDR3 is TGTGCCAGCAAGAAGGGGGTTTTTGAGACCCAGTACTTC.

V is TRBV28 and J is TRBJ2-7; tentative D call: TRBD1 (5 bases). This CDR3 is built from 17 residues. Trimming took off 5 bases at V and 0 bases at J, with 20 bases between the two ends. CDR1 MDHEN and CDR2 SYDVKM come from the germline V gene. The CDR3 sequence is CASSPPTGPSVSYEQYF. The CDR3 nucleotides read TGTGCCAGCAGTCCACCCACAGGACCAAGCGTCTCCTACGAGCAGTACTTC.

This sequence joins TRBV9 and TRBJ2-2; a weak D match, TRBD1 (6 bases). The CDR3 contains 17 residues. The V and J ends lost 4 bases and 3 bases respectively, with 19 bases between them. Germline CDR1 and CDR2: SGDLS and YYNGEE. The CDR3 loop reads CASSPGERAHYTGELFF. As DNA, the CDR3 is TGTGCCAGCAGCCCAGGGGAGAGAGCCCACTACACCGGGGAGCTGTTTTTT.

This clone was observed a single time. The chain couples TRBV4-3 to TRBJ1-3, with no clear D. From germline, CDR1 is LGHNA and CDR2 YSLEER. This CDR3 spans 19 amino acids. Trimming shortened V by 0 bases and J by 0 bases, and 18 bases separated the two germline ends. The CDR3 DNA is TGCGCCAGCAGCCAAGATTTTGGAAGGACTTACAGCTCTGGAAACACCATATATTTT. This sequence encodes CASSQDFGRTYSSGNTIYF.

V usage is TRBV28 and J usage is TRBJ2-7, with no clear D. The CDR3 covers 12 residues. Trimming pared 4 bases from V and 3 bases from J, leaving 7 bases between. CDR1 is MDHEN and CDR2 is SYDVKM in the germline V gene. The chain's CDR3 is CASSSQFYEQYF. In DNA form, the CDR3 reads TGTGCCAGCAGTTCCCAGTTCTACGAGCAGTACTTC. The complete variable domain, with remaining parts taken from reference TRBV28 and TRBJ2-7, reads DVKVTQSSRYLVKRTGEKVFLECVQDMDHENMFWYRQDPGLGLRLIYFSYDVKMKEKGDIPEGYSVSREKKERFSLILESASTNQTSMYLCASSSQFYEQYFGPGTRLTVT.